This T cell receptor beta chain was retrieved from a study of T cell responses to AZD1222 COVID-19 vaccine. The protocol was immunoSEQ multiplex PCR, while the TCRdb copy is restricted to in-frame clones and leaves out a portion. The sample contains about 26,000 clones, about nine tenths of which appear only once. This CDR3 is 12 amino acids long. The germline V gene encodes CDR1 LGHNT and CDR2 FRNRAP. V gave up 5 bases and J gave up 12 bases, with 14 bases separating them. The TCR sequence derives from an adult who received the AZD1222 COVID-19 vaccine. The specimen was peripheral blood, collected 28 days after the second AZD1222 dose. V is TRBV12-5 and J is TRBJ1-5; unclear D gene. The CDR3 loop reads CASGPTRHLQHF. DNA of the CDR3: TGTGCTAGTGGTCCGACTCGACACCTCCAGCATTTT.